The clone carrying this T cell receptor (beta chain) was recorded a few times. The CDR3 spans 15 residues. V was shortened by 0 bases and J by 5 bases, with 13 bases between the two germline ends. Germline CDR1 is LGHDT and CDR2 is YNNKEL (reference sequence). TCRdb analysed the RT-PCR reads with MiXCR anew, one entry per CDR3 protein. The sample yields approximately 730,000 distinct CDR3 sequences, approximately 13% seen once. The data derive from a study of response to subunit inactivated influenza vaccine. The sequence was obtained from a man in his fifties who received an inactivated influenza vaccine. The sequencing used PBMCs from blood, collected about 14 days before vaccination. V is TRBV3-1 and J is TRBJ2-5; D gene ambiguous. Here the CDR3 reads CASSQDRWIQETQYF. As DNA, the CDR3 is TGTGCCAGCAGCCAAGACCGATGGATCCAGGAGACCCAGTACTTC.